This T cell receptor (beta chain) was profiled in a study of neoadjuvant anti-PD-1 for oral cavity cancer. The wider study: Patients without progression got a fourth dose around day 43.

This CDR3 comprises 14 residues. Germline V gene data show CDR1 as GTSNPN and CDR2 as SVGIG (reference sequence). After removal of 7 bases from V and 3 bases from J, the junction contained 8 bases not matched to a gene. Concerning this clone itself: The antigen is not known.

Six replicates per PBMC sample, mostly from approximately 0.45 ug of genomic DNA. Profiled with immunoSEQ multiplex PCR; TCRdb holds only in-frame clones, not every one. The sample lists fewer than 90,000 clones; about 85% were seen once. Time point: after neoadjuvant nivolumab, at surgical resection. Overall study findings and caveats: Post-nivolumab, blood T cell clonality was significantly elevated in non-responders.

The sequencing here drew on PBMCs, taken after nivolumab (anti-PD-1) treatment. The chain couples TRBV30 to TRBJ1-5; TRBD1 aligns across 8 bases. The source is a person between 35 and 79 years old with oral cavity squamous cell carcinoma. In nucleotides, the CDR3 is TGTGCCTCCCAAAAGACAGGGGTCAATCAGCCCCAGCATTTT. Residues: CASQKTGVNQPQHF.